Each of the 21 T cell receptor beta chains below was sequenced from the same sample in a study of identical twins. TCRdb reprocessed the 5' RACE reads via MiXCR and lists one record per CDR3 protein. The sample lists 230,000 or so distinct CDR3 sequences, about 9% occurring once. These same data were also listed under a study on yellow fever vaccine responses in identical twins.

Sequencing was carried out using CD8+ T cells sorted from blood. The receptors were gathered from a woman between 18 and 29 years old in good health.

This chain uses TRBV27 with TRBJ2-7; a possible D gene is TRBD2 (5 bases). The CDR3 extends over 15 amino acids. Per the germline V gene, CDR1 is MNHEY and CDR2 is SMNVEV (reference sequence). V lost 1 base, J lost 0 bases, and 10 bases lay in between. CDR3 residues: CASSLFGGSSYEQYF. The CDR3, as DNA: TGTGCCAGCAGTTTATTTGGTGGGAGCTCCTACGAGCAGTACTTC.

For the CDR3, the DNA is TGTGCCAGCAGCACCGGGGGGGCCTCAGATACGCAGTATTTT. Amino acids: CASSTGGASDTQYF. The chain uses TRBV21-1 and TRBJ2-3; the DNA was not used to check the table's D call, TRBD2. TRBV21-1 is deemed a pseudogene. The CDR3 sequence is 14 residues long.

The gene calls are TRBV5-6 and TRBJ2-1, with no clear D. V lost 0 bases and J lost 2, with 9 bases in between. The CDR3 length is 15 residues. Germline V gene data show CDR1 as SGHDT and CDR2 as YYEEEE. The CDR3 reads CASSLDQTAYNEQFF. The CDR3 nucleotides read TGTGCCAGCAGCTTGGATCAGACGGCCTACAATGAGCAGTTCTTC.

The V call is TRBV7-2, the J call TRBJ2-5; D gene uncertain. V gave up 5 bases and J gave up 4 bases, with 8 bases separating them. Germline-derived CDR1 and CDR2 are SGHTA and FQGNSA. The CDR3 is made up of 12 amino acids. The CDR3: CASSQPRETQYF. DNA for the CDR3: TGTGCCAGCAGCCAACCTCGAGAGACCCAGTACTTC.

This clonotype has more than one count but fewer than ten. The chain carries TRBV29-1 and TRBJ1-1; D is unclear. The CDR3 loop spans 11 amino acids. The germline V gene encodes CDR1 SQVTM and CDR2 ANQGSEA. V was trimmed by 4 bases and J by 4 bases, leaving 7 bases between them. DNA of the CDR3: TGCAGCGTTGTGGCCGGCACTGAAGCTTTCTTT. As protein: CSVVAGTEAFF.

In this sample, this clonotype turned up many times. This chain joins TRBV12-3 or TRBV12-4 and TRBJ1-2, with TRBD1 as a possible D gene (6 bases). Trimming removed 1 base from V and 6 bases from J, with 9 bases in between. This CDR3 spans 13 amino acids. The CDR3 region is CASSLEGVNGYTF. Written as DNA, the CDR3 is TGTGCCAGCAGTTTAGAGGGGGTCAATGGCTACACCTTC.

Notes on this clonotype: A read error is possible here, since a much larger clone lies one base away. This chain connects TRBV7-9 to TRBJ2-1; no firm D call. The CDR3 runs to 11 residues. The V and J ends lost 5 bases and 8 bases respectively, with 7 bases between them. Per the germline V gene, CDR1 is SEHNR and CDR2 is FQNEAQ (reference sequence). This CDR3 reads CASSPNYEQFF. CDR3 sequence (DNA): TGTGCCAGCAGCCCCAACTATGAGCAGTTCTTC.

This clonotype was observed many times. The genes are TRBV7-9 and TRBJ2-7, with 10 positions matching TRBD2. CDR1 and CDR2 (germline): SEHNR, FQNEAQ (reference sequence). The CDR3 consists of 15 residues. V gave up 5 bases and J gave up 4 bases; unmatched junction bases: 8. The CDR3 nucleotides read TGTGCCAGCAGCCCCCCCAGCGGGGGGGCGTACGAGCAGTACTTC. The encoded protein is CASSPPSGGAYEQYF.

A few counts support this clonotype. The genes are TRBV11-2 and TRBJ2-4; D gene ambiguous. The CDR3 has 14 residues. V was clipped by 1 base and J by 3 bases, with 7 bases between them. Germline CDR1 and CDR2: SGHAT and FQNNGV. The CDR3 is CASSLGVDKNIQYF. CDR3 in DNA: TGTGCCAGCAGCTTAGGAGTAGACAAAAACATTCAGTACTTC. The entire variable domain, with the rest obtained from reference TRBV11-2 and TRBJ2-4, is as follows: EAGVAQSPRYKIIEKRQSVAFWCNPISGHATLYWYQQILGQGPKLLIQFQNNGVVDDSQLPKDRFSAERLKGVDSTLKIQPAKLEDSAVYLCASSLGVDKNIQYFGAGTRLSVL.

This chain joins TRBV7-9 and TRBJ2-1; 8 bases fit TRBD2. Germline V gene lookup returns CDR1 SEHNR and CDR2 FQNEAQ (reference sequence). The CDR3 sequence is 12 residues long. The CDR3 DNA reads as TGTGCGGGGCGGGGGGCGCTCAATGAGCAGTTCTTC. Residues: CAGRGALNEQFF.

The rearrangement joins TRBV20-1 to TRBJ2-7, with D uncertain. Trimming cost V 5 bases and J 4 bases, with 15 bases left between them. The V gene's germline CDR1 is DFQATT and CDR2 SNEGSKA (reference sequence). This CDR3 has 13 residues. This chain's CDR3 is CSAPRQDKYEQYF. The CDR3 DNA is TGCAGTGCTCCTCGTCAGGATAAATACGAGCAGTACTTC.

The chain links TRBV25-1 to TRBJ2-3; D unclear. Germline CDR1 is MGHDK and CDR2 is SYGVNS. Trimming cost V 5 bases and J 0 bases, with 9 bases left between them. CDR3 length: 14 amino acids. DNA for the CDR3: TGTGCCAGCAGTCATCGGAAAAGCACAGATACGCAGTATTTT. It translates to CASSHRKSTDTQYF.

Written as DNA, the CDR3 is TGTGCCAGCAGCTTCTCGAACACTGAAGCTTTCTTT. Its translation is CASSFSNTEAFF. The chain uses TRBV5-6 and TRBJ1-1, with D unresolved. V lost 2 bases, J lost 1 base, and 3 bases lay in between. The CDR3 consists of 12 residues. CDR1 is SGHDT and CDR2 is YYEEEE in the germline V gene.

This clonotype turned up a few times. The chain is built from TRBV30 and TRBJ1-5; D not resolved. The ends were cut back, 0 bases at V and 4 bases at J, with 13 bases in the middle. There are 15 residues in the CDR3. Germline CDR1 GTSNPN, CDR2 SVGIG (reference sequence). CDR3 bases: TGTGCCTGGAGTGTAATTGGTAGGGAGAATCAGCCCCAGCATTTT. This gives the protein CAWSVIGRENQPQHF. Looking up the rest from reference TRBV30 and TRBJ1-5 gives the full variable domain: SQTIHQWPATLVQPVGSPLSLECTVEGTSNPNLYWYRQAAGRGLQLLFYSVGIGQISSEVPQNLSASRPQDRQFILSSKKLLLSDSGFYLCAWSVIGRENQPQHFGDGTRLSIL.

This clonotype has at least ten counts. The chain combines TRBV15 with TRBJ2-7, with D hard to call. The V end lost 4 bases, the J end lost 3 bases, and 13 bases lay between the germline ends. Germline V lookup: CDR1 LNHNV, CDR2 YYDKDF (reference sequence). The CDR3 is 14 residues long. The CDR3 sequence: CATSNVLDYYEQYF. The CDR3 DNA is TGTGCCACCAGCAATGTACTGGATTACTACGAGCAGTACTTC.

The table lists this clonotype with a few counts. The chain has TRBV10-3 and TRBJ2-2, with a weak D call TRBD2 (5 bases). V lost 0 bases, J lost 5 bases, and 10 bases lay in between. Germline assignment: CDR1 ENHRY and CDR2 SYGVKD. This CDR3 comprises 15 residues. The CDR3 DNA is TGTGCCATCAGTGAGTCACGACTACTTACCGGGGAGCTGTTTTTT. It specifies CAISESRLLTGELFF.

This clonotype was detected a few times. V and J are TRBV7-9 and TRBJ2-1; D gene ambiguous. The CDR3 is made up of 15 amino acids. CDR1 and CDR2 from the germline V gene are SEHNR and FQNEAQ (reference sequence). V was shortened by 5 bases and J by 1 base, with 12 bases between the two germline ends. CDR3 coding DNA: TGTGCCAGCAGCCTCGAGGTGGGGTCCTACAATGAGCAGTTCTTC. This codes for CASSLEVGSYNEQFF. Based on the CDR3 plus reference TRBV7-9 and TRBJ2-1, the full variable domain is DTGVSQNPRHKITKRGQNVTFRCDPISEHNRLYWYRQTLGQGPEFLTYFQNEAQLEKSRLLSDRFSAERPKGSFSTLEIQRTEQGDSAMYLCASSLEVGSYNEQFFGPGTRLTVL.

This chain uses TRBV2 with TRBJ2-3, with a weak D call TRBD2 (6 bases). Per germline, CDR1 SNHLY and CDR2 FYNNEI. This CDR3 spans 13 amino acids. V lost 6 bases to trimming and J lost 2 bases, with 9 bases between them. CDR3 nucleotide sequence: TGTGCCAGCAGCCGGGACTTCACAGATACGCAGTATTTT. As protein: CASSRDFTDTQYF.

The rearrangement joins TRBV7-2 to TRBJ2-1; 8 bases align to TRBD1. This CDR3 spans 13 amino acids. CDR1 is SGHTA, CDR2 FQGNSA, per germline. J was trimmed by 8 bases and V by 5 bases; bases with no gene match: 5. The CDR3 nucleotides are TGTGCCAGCAGCATCGGACAGGGCGATGAGCAGTTCTTC. Translated, it gives CASSIGQGDEQFF.

This clonotype was seen only a few times. V gene TRBV28 combines with J gene TRBJ1-2; the D is unclear. With 7 bases removed from V and 5 bases from J, the gap between germline ends came to 23 bases. Germline CDR1 MDHEN, CDR2 SYDVKM. The CDR3 spans 16 residues. The CDR3 sequence is CASNPIDNLGRYGYTF. The CDR3 region has the DNA TGTGCCAGCAACCCCATAGACAACCTAGGGAGGTATGGCTACACCTTC.

The sample holds a few counts of this clonotype. J is TRBJ2-1 and V is TRBV20-1, with unresolved D. The CDR3 is 14 amino acids. From germline, CDR1 is DFQATT and CDR2 SNEGSKA (reference sequence). Trimming cost V 4 bases and J 0 bases, with 10 bases left between them. Here the CDR3 DNA reads TGCAGTGCTAAGCCAACCCTCTCCTACAATGAGCAGTTCTTC. It encodes CSAKPTLSYNEQFF.